This T cell receptor (beta chain) was sequenced in a study of blood T cell repertoires in COVID-19. For the study at large: Donors in the United States, Italy and Spain gave samples during acute or convalescent COVID-19. T cells, B-cell-depleted T cells, or PBMCs supplied cDNA or gDNA.

Original processing methods: From reference gene primer amplification, estimates of nucleated cell counts were derived. TCRdb's copy holds only in-frame clones and misses some; the assay was immunoSEQ multiplex PCR. That table gives V, J and clone size, and the DNA gave D and trimming. The data show 350,000 to 400,000 clones, approximately 90% seen once. With 5 bases clipped from V and 2 bases from J, the junction kept 8 bases outside the gene matches. CDR3 length: 16 amino acids. CDR1 SNHLY and CDR2 FYNNEI come from the germline V gene. Researchers sorted participants into cohorts using their self-reported clinical history.

The source of this sequence is a woman between 18 and 29 years old who had recovered from COVID-19. Sequencing used PBMCs or T cells enriched from blood (not recorded which). The chain has TRBV2 and TRBJ2-3; 9 nucleotides align to TRBD1. The CDR3 nucleotides read TGTGCCAGCAGTTATCTATTACAGGGGGCCACAGATACGCAGTATTTT. As protein: CASSYLLQGATDTQYF.